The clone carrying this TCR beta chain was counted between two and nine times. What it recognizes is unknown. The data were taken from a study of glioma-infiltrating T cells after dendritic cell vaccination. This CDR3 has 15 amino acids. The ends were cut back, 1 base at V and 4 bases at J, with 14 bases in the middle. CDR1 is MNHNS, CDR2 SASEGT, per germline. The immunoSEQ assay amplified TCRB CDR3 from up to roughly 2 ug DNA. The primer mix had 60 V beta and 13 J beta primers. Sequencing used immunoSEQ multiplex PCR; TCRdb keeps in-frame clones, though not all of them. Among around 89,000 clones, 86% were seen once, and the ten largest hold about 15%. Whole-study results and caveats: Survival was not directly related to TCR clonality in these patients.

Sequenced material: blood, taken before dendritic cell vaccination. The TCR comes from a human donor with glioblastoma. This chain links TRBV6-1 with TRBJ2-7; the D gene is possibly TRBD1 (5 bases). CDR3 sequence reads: CASSEEGQGRYEQYF. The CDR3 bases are TGTGCCAGCAGTGAAGAGGGTCAGGGAAGGTACGAGCAGTACTTC.